This TCR beta chain comes out of a study of OX40 agonist ivuxolimab in advanced cancers. Study-level information: Patients took ivuxolimab, an agonistic anti-OX40 (CD134) antibody.

With respect to this clone: What it binds is not known.

Study-wide points: No determination was made of the antigen specificity of the expanded peripheral T cells.

Repertoires were generated with immunoSEQ multiplex PCR, while TCRdb's copy carries only in-frame clones and drops some. The sample includes about 44,000 clones, about 80% of them seen just once. Germline V CDR1 and CDR2: SGHDN, FVKESK. V shed 0 bases, J shed 9 bases, and the junction held 2 bases outside the gene matches. The CDR3 has 13 amino acids. This sequence originates from an adult with an advanced solid tumor such as melanoma, head and neck, liver or kidney cancer. This rearrangement joins TRBV14 to TRBJ2-1; the match to TRBD1 covers 7 bases. The sequencing here drew on CD4+ or CD8+ T cells sorted from blood, taken in a trial of the OX40 agonist ivuxolimab. The CDR3 coding sequence is TGTGCCAGCAGCCAAGATCGACAGGGTGAGCAGTTCTTC. This encodes CASSQDRQGEQFF.